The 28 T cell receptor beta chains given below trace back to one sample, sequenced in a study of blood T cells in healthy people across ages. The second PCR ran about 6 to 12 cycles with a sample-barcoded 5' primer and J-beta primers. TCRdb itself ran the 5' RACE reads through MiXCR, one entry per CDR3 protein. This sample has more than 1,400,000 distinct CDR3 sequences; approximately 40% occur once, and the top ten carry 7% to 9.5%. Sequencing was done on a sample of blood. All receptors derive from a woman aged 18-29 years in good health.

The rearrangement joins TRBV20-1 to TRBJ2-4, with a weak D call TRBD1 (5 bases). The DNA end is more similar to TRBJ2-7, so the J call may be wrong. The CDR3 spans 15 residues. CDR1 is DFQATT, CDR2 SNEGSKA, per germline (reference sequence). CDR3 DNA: TGCAGTGCTAGAGACTTTGACCAGGGAACGGGCGAGCAGTACTTC. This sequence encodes CSARDFDQGTGEQYF.

The CDR3: CASSWGTVSSYEQYF. The CDR3 DNA sequence: TGTGCCAGCAGTTGGGGGACGGTGAGCTCCTACGAGCAGTACTTC. V usage is TRBV27 and J usage is TRBJ2-7; D is perhaps TRBD1 or TRBD2 (5 bases each). With 4 bases removed from V and 0 bases from J, the gap between germline ends came to 13 bases. In germline, CDR1 is MNHEY, CDR2 SMNVEV (reference sequence). The CDR3 consists of 15 residues.

The CDR3 bases are TGCAGTGCTAGAGAACCGGGACGGTATCCGATTGGAACCCAGCCCCAGCATTTT. This encodes CSAREPGRYPIGTQPQHF. V usage is TRBV20-1 and J usage is TRBJ1-5, with D perhaps matching TRBD1 (5 bases). Trimming stripped 0 bases from V and 7 bases from J, with 25 bases between. CDR3 length equals 18 residues. Germline values: CDR1 DFQATT, CDR2 SNEGSKA (reference sequence).

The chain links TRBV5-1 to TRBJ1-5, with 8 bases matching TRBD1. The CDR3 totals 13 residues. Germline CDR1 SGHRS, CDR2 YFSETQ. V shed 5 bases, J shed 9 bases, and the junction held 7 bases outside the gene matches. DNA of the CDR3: TGCGCCAGCAGTCAGGGGGCCGGCGGGCCCCAGCATTTT. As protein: CASSQGAGGPQHF.

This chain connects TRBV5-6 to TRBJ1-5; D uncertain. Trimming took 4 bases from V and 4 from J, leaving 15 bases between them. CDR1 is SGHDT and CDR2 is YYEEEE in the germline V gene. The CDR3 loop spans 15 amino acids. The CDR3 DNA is TGTGCCAGCAGCGCCCGCAGGATCGGAAATCAGCCCCAGCATTTT. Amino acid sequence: CASSARRIGNQPQHF.

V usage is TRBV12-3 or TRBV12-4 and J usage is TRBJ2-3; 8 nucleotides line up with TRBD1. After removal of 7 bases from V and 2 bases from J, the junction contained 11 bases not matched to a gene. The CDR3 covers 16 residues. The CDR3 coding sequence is TGTGCCAGCACCATAAAGGACAGGGACGACACAGATACGCAGTATTTT. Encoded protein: CASTIKDRDDTDTQYF.

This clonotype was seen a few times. As DNA, the CDR3 is TGTGCCATCAGTGGTAGGGACATGGAAGCTTTCTTT. Translated: CAISGRDMEAFF. The chain is built from TRBV10-3 and TRBJ1-1, with D possibly being TRBD1 (6 bases). V was pared by 4 bases and J by 8 bases, with 11 bases between. CDR1 ENHRY and CDR2 SYGVKD come from the germline V gene. The CDR3 is made up of 12 amino acids.

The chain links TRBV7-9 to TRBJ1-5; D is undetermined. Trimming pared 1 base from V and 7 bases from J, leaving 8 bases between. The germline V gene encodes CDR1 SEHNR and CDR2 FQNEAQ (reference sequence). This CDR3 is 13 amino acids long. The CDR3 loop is CASSLEVQQPQHF. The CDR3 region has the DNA TGTGCCAGCAGCTTAGAGGTCCAGCAGCCCCAGCATTTT.

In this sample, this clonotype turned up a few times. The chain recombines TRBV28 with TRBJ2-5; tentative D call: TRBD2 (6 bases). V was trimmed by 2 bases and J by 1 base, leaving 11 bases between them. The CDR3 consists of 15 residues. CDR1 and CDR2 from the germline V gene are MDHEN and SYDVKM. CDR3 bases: TGTGCCAGCAGTTTAGTTGCGGGAAGCCAAGAGACCCAGTACTTC. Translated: CASSLVAGSQETQYF. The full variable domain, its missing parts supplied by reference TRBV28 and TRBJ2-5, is DVKVTQSSRYLVKRTGEKVFLECVQDMDHENMFWYRQDPGLGLRLIYFSYDVKMKEKGDIPEGYSVSREKKERFSLILESASTNQTSMYLCASSLVAGSQETQYFGPGTRLLVL.

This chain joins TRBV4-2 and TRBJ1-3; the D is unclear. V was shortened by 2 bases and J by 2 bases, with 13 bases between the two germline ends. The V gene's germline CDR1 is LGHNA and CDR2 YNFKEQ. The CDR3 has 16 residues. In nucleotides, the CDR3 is TGTGCCAGCAGCCAAACGGACGGTGGGCCTGGAAACACCATATATTTT. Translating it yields CASSQTDGGPGNTIYF.

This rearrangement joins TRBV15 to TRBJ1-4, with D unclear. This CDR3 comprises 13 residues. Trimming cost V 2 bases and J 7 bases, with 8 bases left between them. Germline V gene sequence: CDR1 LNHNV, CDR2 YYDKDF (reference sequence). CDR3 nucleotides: TGTGCCACCAGCAGACCCTATTCTGAAAAACTGTTTTTT. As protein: CATSRPYSEKLFF.

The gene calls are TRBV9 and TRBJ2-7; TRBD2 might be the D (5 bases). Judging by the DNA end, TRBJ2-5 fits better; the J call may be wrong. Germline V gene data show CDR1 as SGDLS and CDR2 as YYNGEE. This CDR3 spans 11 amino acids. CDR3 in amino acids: CASSTRGTQYF. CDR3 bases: TGTGCCAGCAGCACCCGGGGGACCCAGTACTTC.

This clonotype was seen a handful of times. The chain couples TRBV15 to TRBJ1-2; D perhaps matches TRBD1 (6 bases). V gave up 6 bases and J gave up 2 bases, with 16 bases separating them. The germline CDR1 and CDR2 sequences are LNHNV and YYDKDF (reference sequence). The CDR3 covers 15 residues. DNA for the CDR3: TGTGCCACCAGAATAGGGGGGGGAGGAAACTATGGCTACACCTTC. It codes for CATRIGGGGNYGYTF. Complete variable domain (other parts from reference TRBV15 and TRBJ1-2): DAMVIQNPRYQVTQFGKPVTLSCSQTLNHNVMYWYQQKSSQAPKLLFHYYDKDFNNEADTPDNFQSRRPNTSFCFLDIRSPGLGDTAMYLCATRIGGGGNYGYTFGSGTRLTVV.

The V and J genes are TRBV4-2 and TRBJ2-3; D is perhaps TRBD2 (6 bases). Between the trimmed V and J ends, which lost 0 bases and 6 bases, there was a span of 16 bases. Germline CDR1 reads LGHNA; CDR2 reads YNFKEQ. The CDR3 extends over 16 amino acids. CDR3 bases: TGTGCCAGCAGCCAAGAGGGTAGCGCGGGGTTGGATACGCAGTATTTT. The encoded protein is CASSQEGSAGLDTQYF.

CDR3 in amino acids: CASSLAMGQSNQPQHF. For the CDR3, the DNA is TGTGCCAGCAGCTTGGCAATGGGACAGAGCAATCAGCCCCAGCATTTT. The chain combines TRBV5-5 with TRBJ1-5, with TRBD1 matching over 7 bases. Looked up from germline, CDR1 is SGHKS and CDR2 is YYEKEE (reference sequence). This CDR3 has 16 residues. V gave up 0 bases and J gave up 1 base; unmatched junction bases: 4.

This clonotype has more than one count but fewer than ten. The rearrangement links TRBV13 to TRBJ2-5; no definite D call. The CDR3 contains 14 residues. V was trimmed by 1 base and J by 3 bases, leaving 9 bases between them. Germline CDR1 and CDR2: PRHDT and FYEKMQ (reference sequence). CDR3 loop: CASSLVGPKETQYF. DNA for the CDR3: TGTGCCAGCAGCTTAGTCGGGCCAAAAGAGACCCAGTACTTC.

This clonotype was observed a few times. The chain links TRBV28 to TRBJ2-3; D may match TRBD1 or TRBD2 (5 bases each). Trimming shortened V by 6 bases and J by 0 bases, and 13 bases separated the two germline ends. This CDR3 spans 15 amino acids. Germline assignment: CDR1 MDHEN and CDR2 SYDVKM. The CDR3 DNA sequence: TGTGCCAGCAGAATGGGACGGAGAAGCACAGATACGCAGTATTTT. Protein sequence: CASRMGRRSTDTQYF.

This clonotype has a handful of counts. DNA of the CDR3: TGTGCCAGCAGCCCATCGGACTTACCAAACTCCTACAATGAGCAGTTCTTC. It is translated as CASSPSDLPNSYNEQFF. V gene TRBV7-7 combines with J gene TRBJ2-1; tentative D call: TRBD2 (5 bases). Trimming cost V 5 bases and J 0 bases, with 17 bases left between them. Germline V gene data show CDR1 as SSHAT and CDR2 as FNYEAQ (reference sequence). This CDR3 is built from 17 residues. Full variable domain (remainder filled in from reference TRBV7-7 and TRBJ2-1): GAGVSQSPRYKVTKRGQDVTLRCDPISSHATLYWYQQALGQGPEFLTYFNYEAQPDKSGLPSDRFSAERPEGSISTLTIQRTEQRDSAMYRCASSPSDLPNSYNEQFFGPGTRLTVL.

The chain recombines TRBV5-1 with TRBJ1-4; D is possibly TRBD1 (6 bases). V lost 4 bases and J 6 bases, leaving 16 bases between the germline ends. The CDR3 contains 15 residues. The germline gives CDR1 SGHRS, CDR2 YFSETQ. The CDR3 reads CASSVRGARDEKLFF. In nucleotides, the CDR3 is TGCGCCAGCAGCGTGAGGGGGGCGCGGGATGAAAAACTGTTTTTT.

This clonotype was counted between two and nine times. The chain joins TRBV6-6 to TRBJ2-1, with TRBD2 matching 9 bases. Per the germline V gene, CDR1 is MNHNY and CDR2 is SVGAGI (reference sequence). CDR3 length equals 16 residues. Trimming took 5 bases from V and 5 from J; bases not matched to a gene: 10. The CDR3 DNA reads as TGTGCCAGCAGTCCGCTAGGGACTAGCCTAAACAATGAGCAGTTCTTC. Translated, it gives CASSPLGTSLNNEQFF.

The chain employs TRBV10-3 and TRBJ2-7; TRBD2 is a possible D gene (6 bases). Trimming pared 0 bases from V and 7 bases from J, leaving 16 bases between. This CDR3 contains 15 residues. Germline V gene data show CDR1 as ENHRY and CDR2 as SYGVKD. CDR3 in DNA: TGTGCCATCAGTGAGTCCCGGGACTCCTTGGGTGAGCAGTACTTC. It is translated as CAISESRDSLGEQYF.

CDR3: CASTNGPLAKNIQYF. The CDR3 DNA reads TGTGCCAGCACCAACGGACCTCTAGCCAAAAACATTCAGTACTTC. This chain connects TRBV6-1 to TRBJ2-4; no definite D call. There are 15 residues in the CDR3. The germline CDR1 and CDR2 sequences are MNHNS and SASEGT. Trimming removed 7 bases at V and 0 bases at J, with 13 bases between.

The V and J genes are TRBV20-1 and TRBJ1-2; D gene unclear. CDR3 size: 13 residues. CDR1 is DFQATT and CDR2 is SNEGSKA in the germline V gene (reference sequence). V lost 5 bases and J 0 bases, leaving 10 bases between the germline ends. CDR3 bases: TGCAGTGCTCCAAGCGGGGCTAACTATGGCTACACCTTC. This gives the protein CSAPSGANYGYTF.

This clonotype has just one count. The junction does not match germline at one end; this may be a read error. The CDR3 DNA reads as TGCAGGGCTAGGGCGGGTTACGACGAGCAGTACTTC. This codes for CRARAGYDEQYF. The V and J genes are TRBV20-1 and TRBJ2-7, with a possible D match to TRBD2 (5 bases). CDR1 and CDR2 (germline): DFQATT, SNEGSKA (reference sequence). This CDR3 spans 12 amino acids.

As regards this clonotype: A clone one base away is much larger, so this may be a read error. The CDR3 is CASSLQAGALYNEQYF. CDR3 sequence (DNA): TGTGCCAGCAGCTTACAGGCGGGGGCCCTATACAATGAGCAGTACTTC. This chain links TRBV7-3 with TRBJ2-1, with D possibly TRBD2 on 7 matching bases. The DNA end lines up better with TRBJ2-7; the J call may be wrong. The CDR3 extends over 16 amino acids. The germline V gene encodes CDR1 SGHTA and CDR2 FQGTGA.

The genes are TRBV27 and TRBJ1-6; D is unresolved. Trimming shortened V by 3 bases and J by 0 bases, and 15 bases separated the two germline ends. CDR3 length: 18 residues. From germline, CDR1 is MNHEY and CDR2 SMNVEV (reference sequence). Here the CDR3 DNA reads TGTGCCAGCAGTTTCGTAAAGGCGTCGAGCTCCTATAATTCACCCCTCCACTTT. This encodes CASSFVKASSSYNSPLHF.

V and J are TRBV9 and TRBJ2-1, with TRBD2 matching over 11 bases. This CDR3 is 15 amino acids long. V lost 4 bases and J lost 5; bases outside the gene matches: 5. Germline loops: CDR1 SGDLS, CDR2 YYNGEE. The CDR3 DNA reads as TGTGCCAGCAGCTCTAGCGGGGGGCTTAACAATGAGCAGTTCTTC. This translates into CASSSSGGLNNEQFF.

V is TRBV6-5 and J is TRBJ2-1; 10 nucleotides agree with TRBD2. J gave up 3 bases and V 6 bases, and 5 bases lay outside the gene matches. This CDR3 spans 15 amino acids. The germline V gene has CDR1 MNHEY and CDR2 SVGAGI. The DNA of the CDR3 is TGTGCCAGCAGGCGTACTAGCGGGGTCTACAATGAGCAGTTCTTC. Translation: CASRRTSGVYNEQFF.